This T cell receptor (beta chain) comes out of a study of blood T cell repertoires in COVID-19. Study-wide background: T cells, B-cell-depleted T cells, or PBMCs supplied cDNA or gDNA.

In the source study's methods: The assay estimated nucleated cells by amplifying reference gene primers. Libraries were prepared by immunoSEQ multiplex PCR; TCRdb keeps only in-frame clonotypes and omits some of them. V, J and clone size reflect that table, while D and trimming were determined from the DNA. The profile shows about 380,000 clones, 85% of them singletons. CDR3 length: 11 residues. The V end lost 5 bases, the J end lost 4 bases, and 3 bases lay between the germline ends. Germline values: CDR1 MDHEN, CDR2 SYDVKM. This TCR derives from a woman between 18 and 30 years old with acute or convalescent COVID-19. The sample comprised peripheral blood. The chain couples TRBV28 to TRBJ1-5; D remains ambiguous. This CDR3 is CASSANQPQHF. CDR3 nucleotide sequence: TGTGCCAGCAGTGCGAATCAGCCCCAGCATTTT.